The 3 T cell receptor beta chains presented below share a single source sample, sequenced in a study of cytomegalovirus exposure and HLA in healthy donors. The PCR used 60 Vbeta and 13 Jbeta primers. TCRdb keeps only in-frame clones here, not all; method: immunoSEQ multiplex PCR. The sample has around 150,000 clones; approximately 81% are singletons. Sequencing was done on a sample of PBMCs. These receptors came from a man between 18 and 29 years old in good health and CMV-seropositive.

The chain is built from TRBV9 and TRBJ2-3; the D gene is possibly TRBD2 (7 bases). The CDR3 is 16 amino acids. V was trimmed by 4 bases and J by 5 bases, leaving 20 bases between them. Looked up from germline, CDR1 is SGDLS and CDR2 is YYNGEE. CDR3 coding DNA: TGTGCCAGCAGCCCTGACGAGGGGGGGCCTGGAGATACGCAGTATTTT. It codes for CASSPDEGGPGDTQYF.

This clone was observed a few times. The chain has TRBV7-9 and TRBJ2-7; no firm D call. Trimming removed 6 bases at V and 0 bases at J, with 15 bases between. CDR1 and CDR2 (germline): SEHNR, FQNEAQ (reference sequence). The CDR3 length is 15 residues. In DNA form, the CDR3 reads TGTGCCAGCAGACCTCCCGGTGCAAGCTCCTACGAGCAGTACTTC. This sequence encodes CASRPPGASSYEQYF. The full variable domain, its missing parts supplied by reference TRBV7-9 and TRBJ2-7, is DTGVSQNPRHKITKRGQNVTFRCDPISEHNRLYWYRQTLGQGPEFLTYFQNEAQLEKSRLLSDRFSAERPKGSFSTLEIQRTEQGDSAMYLCASRPPGASSYEQYFGPGTRLTVT.

This clone was seen just once. The chain is built from TRBV7-2 and TRBJ1-4; D gene uncertain. Trimming shortened V by 4 bases and J by 7 bases, and 16 bases separated the two germline ends. The CDR3 covers 15 residues. Germline-derived CDR1 and CDR2 are SGHTA and FQGNSA. The CDR3 region is CASSSNPTPREKLFF. The DNA for the CDR3 is TGTGCCAGCAGCTCCAACCCCACTCCCCGTGAAAAACTGTTTTTT.